This passage covers 32 T cell receptor beta chains from one sample sequenced in a study of blood T cell repertoires in COVID-19. Measured with immunoSEQ multiplex PCR; TCRdb has only the in-frame clones, and not every one. The table includes approximately 230,000 clones, more than 70% detected once. Sequenced material: peripheral blood. The receptors shown here come from a woman between 25 and 40 years old with COVID-19, enrolled during active disease.

This chain joins TRBV5-1 and TRBJ1-2, with D unclear. Germline V lookup: CDR1 SGHRS, CDR2 YFSETQ. There are 14 residues in the CDR3. V dropped 4 bases and J dropped 8 bases, with 18 bases sitting between them. The CDR3 sequence is CASSTGDGRGGYTF. In DNA form, the CDR3 reads TGCGCCAGCAGCACCGGAGACGGAAGAGGAGGCTACACCTTC.

This clone was detected once. The chain has TRBV11-2 and TRBJ2-5; 9 positions match TRBD2. V dropped 5 bases and J dropped 5; count of bases not matched to a gene: 18. The CDR3 totals 18 residues. Germline V gene sequence: CDR1 SGHAT, CDR2 FQNNGV. CDR3 region: CASSAIRGGRARVETQYF. CDR3 nucleotide sequence: TGTGCCAGCAGCGCCATTAGGGGCGGGAGGGCCAGAGTGGAGACCCAGTACTTC. Drawing the rest from reference TRBV11-2 and TRBJ2-5, the complete variable domain is EAGVAQSPRYKIIEKRQSVAFWCNPISGHATLYWYQQILGQGPKLLIQFQNNGVVDDSQLPKDRFSAERLKGVDSTLKIQPAKLEDSAVYLCASSAIRGGRARVETQYFGPGTRLLVL.

The chain is built from TRBV5-1 and TRBJ1-3; D might be TRBD1 (6 bases). Germline CDR1 SGHRS, CDR2 YFSETQ. This CDR3 spans 16 amino acids. V was trimmed by 0 bases and J by 0 bases, leaving 10 bases between them. The CDR3 coding sequence is TGCGCCAGCAGCTTGGAGGGACACCTCTCTGGAAACACCATATATTTT. This translates into CASSLEGHLSGNTIYF.

This chain joins TRBV12-5 and TRBJ2-1; 8 bases agree with TRBD1. The CDR3 runs 16 residues. CDR1 is LGHNT, CDR2 FRNRAP, per germline. J gave up 6 bases and V 1 base, and 8 bases lay outside the gene matches. Here the CDR3 reads CASGLGARGPFNEQFF. The CDR3 region has the DNA TGTGCTAGTGGTTTGGGCGCCAGGGGGCCTTTCAATGAGCAGTTCTTC.

The chain joins TRBV5-1 to TRBJ2-1; 10 bases align to TRBD2. CDR1 and CDR2 (germline): SGHRS, YFSETQ. The CDR3 contains 16 residues. V shed 4 bases, J shed 7 bases, and the junction held 11 bases outside the gene matches. In nucleotides, the CDR3 is TGCGCCAGCAGCGAAAGCGGGAGGGCCTCAAGAAATGAGCAGTTCTTC. Its protein product is CASSESGRASRNEQFF.

This chain uses TRBV7-9 with TRBJ1-1, with D possibly matching TRBD1 (5 bases). The CDR3 is 13 residues long. Germline lookup yields CDR1 SEHNR and CDR2 FQNEAQ (reference sequence). Trimming shortened V by 5 bases and J by 4 bases, and 11 bases separated the two germline ends. CDR3 residues: CASSPGGGTEAFF. The CDR3 nucleotides read TGTGCCAGCAGCCCCGGGGGAGGCACTGAAGCTTTCTTT.

The V gene is TRBV12-5, the J gene TRBJ1-3, with D possibly matching TRBD1 (6 bases). CDR3 size: 16 residues. V was pared by 8 bases and J by 2 bases, with 19 bases between. From germline, CDR1 is LGHNT and CDR2 FRNRAP. CDR3 DNA sequence: TGTGCTAGTATATCTTCTAGAGAGGGGGCTGGAAACACCATATATTTT. It codes for CASISSREGAGNTIYF.

The rearrangement uses TRBV5-8 and TRBJ2-2, with 8 bases fitting TRBD1. The ends lost 4 bases at V and 6 bases at J; junction bases unmatched: 11. Germline V gene data show CDR1 as SGHTS and CDR2 as YDEGEE. The length of the CDR3 is 16 residues. The CDR3 coding sequence is TGTGCCAGCAGCGCGACAGGGGACGGCGGTGCCGGGGAGCTGTTTTTT. Its translation: CASSATGDGGAGELFF.

The J gene is TRBJ2-3, the V gene TRBV7-9; D not certain. CDR3 length equals 16 residues. V shed 5 bases and J shed 1 base, with 16 bases lying between them. Germline values: CDR1 SEHNR, CDR2 FQNEAQ (reference sequence). The CDR3 spells CASSTHRDPGTDTQYF. CDR3 nucleotides: TGTGCCAGCAGCACCCACCGCGATCCCGGCACAGATACGCAGTATTTT.

The chain's CDR3 is CASSYGDGEPQHF. CDR3 in DNA: TGTGCCAGCAGTTACGGGGATGGGGAACCCCAGCATTTT. The genes are TRBV12-3 or TRBV12-4 and TRBJ1-5; D call uncertain. V was shortened by 4 bases and J by 10 bases, with 14 bases between the two germline ends. This CDR3 region has 13 residues.

The chain has TRBV10-3 and TRBJ2-1, with TRBD2 matching over 7 bases. V lost 0 bases to trimming and J lost 3 bases; unmatched junction nucleotides: 2. The CDR3 consists of 15 residues. CDR1 and CDR2 (germline): ENHRY, SYGVKD. CDR3 residues: CAISESGGSYNEQFF. Here the CDR3 DNA reads TGTGCCATCAGTGAGTCCGGCGGGAGCTACAATGAGCAGTTCTTC.

The gene calls are TRBV7-2 and TRBJ2-7; D is perhaps TRBD2 (6 bases). V was shortened by 3 bases and J by 3 bases, with 12 bases between the two germline ends. Germline V CDR1 and CDR2: SGHTA, FQGNSA. This CDR3 spans 14 amino acids. CDR3 protein: CASSLGLGGYEQYV. The CDR3, as DNA: TGTGCCAGCAGCTTGGGTCTCGGGGGCTACGAGCAGTACGTC.

The genes are TRBV19 and TRBJ1-1, with D possibly matching TRBD1 (6 bases). CDR3 length equals 13 residues. Germline-derived CDR1 and CDR2 are LNHDA and SQIVND (reference sequence). Trimming left V 6 bases short and J 4 bases short, with 12 bases between. CDR3 protein: CASSEGVGTEAFF. The DNA of the CDR3 is TGTGCCAGTAGCGAGGGGGTTGGCACTGAAGCTTTCTTT.

This chain joins TRBV4-3 and TRBJ1-2; 8 bases fit TRBD1. Germline CDR1 reads LGHNA; CDR2 reads YSLEER. Trimming removed 5 bases from V and 7 bases from J; junction bases left unmatched: 6. This CDR3 contains 13 residues. The CDR3 DNA is TGCGCCAGCAGCACTACGGACAGGGTTGGCTACACCTTC. It is translated as CASSTTDRVGYTF.

The chain recombines TRBV5-6 with TRBJ2-6; D is unresolved. The CDR3 loop spans 14 amino acids. Per the germline V gene, CDR1 is SGHDT and CDR2 is YYEEEE. Trimming pared 5 bases from V and 6 bases from J, leaving 12 bases between. The CDR3 sequence is CASSGPLEANVLTF. In nucleotides, the CDR3 is TGTGCCAGCAGTGGGCCTCTTGAGGCCAACGTCCTGACTTTC.

This clone was counted once. The rearrangement links TRBV2 to TRBJ2-3; 9 bases fit TRBD1. CDR1 and CDR2 from the germline V gene are SNHLY and FYNNEI. Germline trimming cut 3 bases from V and 2 bases from J; bases unmatched to any gene: 3. This CDR3 is 15 amino acids long. The CDR3 loop reads CASSDGQGPTDTQYF. The CDR3, as DNA: TGTGCCAGCAGTGATGGACAGGGGCCCACAGATACGCAGTATTTT.

The chain combines TRBV6-5 with TRBJ1-1, with 7 bases identical to TRBD1. The length of the CDR3 is 14 residues. The ends lost 6 bases at V and 1 base at J; junction bases unmatched: 5. Germline V gene data show CDR1 as MNHEY and CDR2 as SVGAGI. The CDR3 loop is CASRIQGTNTEAFF. The CDR3 nucleotides read TGTGCCAGCAGGATACAGGGGACGAACACTGAAGCTTTCTTT.

This chain joins TRBV4-1 and TRBJ1-1; TRBD1 aligns across 11 bases. Germline trimming cut 7 bases from V and 0 bases from J; bases unmatched to any gene: 10. This CDR3 comprises 17 residues. Germline values: CDR1 MGHRA, CDR2 YSYEKL. The CDR3 spells CASTLGTGGLMNTEAFF. In DNA form, the CDR3 reads TGCGCCAGCACCCTAGGGACAGGGGGACTCATGAACACTGAAGCTTTCTTT.

The J gene is TRBJ1-4, the V gene TRBV20-1, with D hard to call. The CDR3 totals 13 residues. Germline V gene lookup returns CDR1 DFQATT and CDR2 SNEGSKA (reference sequence). V lost 3 bases, J lost 0 bases, and 5 bases lay in between. The CDR3 DNA reads as TGCAGTGCTAGTCCTACAACTAATGAAAAACTGTTTTTT. This translates into CSASPTTNEKLFF.

The chain uses TRBV6-5 and TRBJ2-6; TRBD1 aligns across 9 bases. CDR1 and CDR2 (germline): MNHEY, SVGAGI. This CDR3 has 15 residues. Trimming removed 6 bases from V and 3 bases from J; junction bases left unmatched: 3. The DNA for the CDR3 is TGTGCCAGCAGGGGACAGGGCGGTGGGGCCAACGTCCTGACTTTC. This gives the protein CASRGQGGGANVLTF.

The chain has TRBV6-1 and TRBJ2-1; D possibly corresponds to TRBD1 (6 bases). The germline gives CDR1 MNHNS, CDR2 SASEGT. Trimming took 3 bases from V and 5 from J, leaving 14 bases between them. CDR3 length equals 15 residues. In DNA, the CDR3 is TGTGCCAGCAGTGACAGGGGAGCGAGGCACAATGAGCAGTTCTTC. The encoded protein is CASSDRGARHNEQFF.

V and J are TRBV19 and TRBJ1-2, with 9 nucleotides matching TRBD1. Germline V CDR1 and CDR2: LNHDA, SQIVND (reference sequence). The CDR3 is made up of 14 amino acids. After removal of 3 bases from V and 8 bases from J, the junction contained 7 bases not matched to a gene. The CDR3 coding sequence is TGTGCCAGTAGTATCGGCGACAGGGGGACGGGCTACACCTTC. Amino acids: CASSIGDRGTGYTF.

This clone was counted once. This chain links TRBV24-1 with TRBJ2-3; possibly TRBD1 for D (7 bases). The CDR3 extends over 14 amino acids. V was pared by 6 bases and J by 4 bases, with 13 bases between. Looked up from germline, CDR1 is KGHDR and CDR2 is SFDVKD. This CDR3 reads CATSNRRGADTQYF. CDR3 sequence (DNA): TGTGCCACCAGTAACCGCAGGGGGGCAGATACGCAGTATTTT.

This chain connects TRBV9 to TRBJ2-1; D perhaps matches TRBD2 (6 bases). V was shortened by 0 bases and J by 4 bases, with 11 bases between the two germline ends. Per the germline V gene, CDR1 is SGDLS and CDR2 is YYNGEE. This CDR3 is built from 15 residues. DNA of the CDR3: TGTGCCAGCAGCGTAGCTGGCGGGACTTACAATGAGCAGTTCTTC. Its translation: CASSVAGGTYNEQFF.

The V call is TRBV28, the J call TRBJ1-6; TRBD1 might be the D (5 bases). Germline CDR1 and CDR2: MDHEN and SYDVKM. Deletions cut 6 bases from V and 0 bases from J, with 12 bases between. The CDR3 consists of 16 residues. The CDR3 is CASRPQGSSYNSPLHF. The CDR3 bases are TGTGCCAGCAGACCTCAGGGAAGCTCCTATAATTCACCCCTCCACTTT.

This clone was found once. The J gene is TRBJ2-1, the V gene TRBV29-1, with 10 positions matching TRBD2. The length of the CDR3 is 14 residues. J lost 5 bases, V lost 6 bases, and 7 bases had no gene match. Germline V CDR1 and CDR2: SQVTM, ANQGSEA. Written as DNA, the CDR3 is TGCAGCGTCGATACTAGCGGGGCCGACAATGAGCAGTTCTTC. It is translated as CSVDTSGADNEQFF.

The chain joins TRBV28 to TRBJ1-2; D perhaps matches TRBD1 (5 bases). This CDR3 comprises 16 residues. CDR1 and CDR2 from the germline V gene are MDHEN and SYDVKM. V gave up 6 bases and J gave up 5 bases, with 22 bases separating them. This chain's CDR3 is CASSSLRGPQFYGYTF. The CDR3 nucleotides read TGTGCCAGCAGCAGCCTGCGGGGACCCCAGTTTTATGGCTACACCTTC.

The chain combines TRBV29-1 with TRBJ1-2; D is undetermined. Germline V gene lookup returns CDR1 SQVTM and CDR2 ANQGSEA. The CDR3 runs to 9 residues. The V end lost 3 bases, the J end lost 7 bases, and 3 bases lay between the germline ends. This CDR3 reads CSVDSGYTF. CDR3 DNA: TGCAGCGTTGATAGTGGCTACACCTTC.

The chain recombines TRBV3-1 (or the pseudogene TRBV3-2) with TRBJ2-2; 9 bases fit TRBD2. This CDR3 region has 17 residues. Germline lookup yields CDR1 LGHDT and CDR2 YNNKEL (reference sequence). Trimming removed 2 bases from V and 4 bases from J; junction bases left unmatched: 8. In nucleotides, the CDR3 is TGTGCCAGCAGCCAACGTTTTGCGGGGGGGCCCACCGGGGAGCTGTTTTTT. Protein product: CASSQRFAGGPTGELFF.

The chain links TRBV6-6 to TRBJ2-1; 9 nucleotides align to TRBD2. Germline-derived CDR1 and CDR2 are MNHNY and SVGAGI (reference sequence). V lost 2 bases and J lost 7; bases outside the gene matches: 9. The CDR3 has 16 residues. The CDR3 protein is CASSYGAGGPRNEQFF. The CDR3 DNA reads TGTGCCAGCAGTTACGGGGCGGGAGGGCCTCGGAATGAGCAGTTCTTC.

This CDR3 is CASAREGLTEAFF. The CDR3 DNA is TGTGCCAGCGCCCGGGAGGGTCTAACTGAAGCTTTCTTT. This chain connects TRBV6-6 to TRBJ1-1; D is unresolved. This CDR3 comprises 13 residues. The germline CDR1 and CDR2 sequences are MNHNY and SVGAGI (reference sequence). V lost 8 bases to trimming and J lost 5 bases, with 15 bases between them.

The chain links TRBV28 to TRBJ1-1; the match to TRBD1 covers 7 bases. Germline lookup yields CDR1 MDHEN and CDR2 SYDVKM. CDR3 length: 15 residues. J gave up 0 bases and V 5 bases, and 6 bases lay outside the gene matches. CDR3 in amino acids: CASSPPTGLNTEAFF. Written as DNA, the CDR3 is TGTGCCAGCAGTCCCCCGACAGGGTTGAACACTGAAGCTTTCTTT.